The entry below gives a single T cell receptor beta chain sequence along with its context. This entry belongs to a study of cytomegalovirus exposure and HLA in healthy donors. 13 Jbeta primers and 60 Vbeta primers were used for the PCR. Produced via immunoSEQ multiplex PCR; TCRdb's table is partial and in-frame only. This table holds 150,000 or so clones, approximately 73% found once. The CDR3 is 15 residues long. Germline CDR1 is SGHNT and CDR2 is YYREEE (reference sequence). J gave up 5 bases and V 10 bases, and 13 bases lay outside the gene matches. Source material: PBMCs. This clonotype was sampled from a man between 25 and 39 years old in good health and CMV-seropositive. The chain carries TRBV5-4 and TRBJ2-3; TRBD2 aligns across 10 bases. CDR3 region: CALRRGLAGEDTQYF. The DNA of the CDR3 is TGTGCCCTCCGACGCGGGCTAGCGGGAGAAGATACGCAGTATTTT.